The source of this T cell receptor beta chain is a study of T cells after yellow fever vaccination. Overall study: Fractions of low cell number were prepared using SMART-Seq v4 Ultra Low Input. Study outcomes and limitations: Reappearing after the booster were most of the clones from primary vaccination (around 95% CD4, 70% to 90% CD8).

Germline CDR1 is GTSNPN and CDR2 is SVGIG (reference sequence). The V segment lost 1 base and the J segment 7 bases; nucleotides outside the gene matches: 0. The CDR3 spans 12 residues. Universal primer sites and UMIs were introduced during 5'RACE template-switching synthesis of TCR cDNA. TCRdb used MiXCR to reprocess the 5' RACE reads, holding one entry per CDR3 protein. The sample has under 150,000 distinct CDR3 sequences, less than 9.5% seen once. Note on this clonotype: Its antigen is as yet unknown.

The sequence came from a man younger than 45 who received the YFV17D yellow fever vaccine. The rearrangement uses TRBV30 and TRBJ1-4; 7 positions match TRBD1. The specimen was CD4+ T cells sorted from PBMCs, collected 5 days after the yellow fever booster vaccination. The CDR3 spells CAWSDRGEKLFF. CDR3 nucleotides: TGTGCCTGGAGTGACAGGGGTGAAAAACTGTTTTTT.